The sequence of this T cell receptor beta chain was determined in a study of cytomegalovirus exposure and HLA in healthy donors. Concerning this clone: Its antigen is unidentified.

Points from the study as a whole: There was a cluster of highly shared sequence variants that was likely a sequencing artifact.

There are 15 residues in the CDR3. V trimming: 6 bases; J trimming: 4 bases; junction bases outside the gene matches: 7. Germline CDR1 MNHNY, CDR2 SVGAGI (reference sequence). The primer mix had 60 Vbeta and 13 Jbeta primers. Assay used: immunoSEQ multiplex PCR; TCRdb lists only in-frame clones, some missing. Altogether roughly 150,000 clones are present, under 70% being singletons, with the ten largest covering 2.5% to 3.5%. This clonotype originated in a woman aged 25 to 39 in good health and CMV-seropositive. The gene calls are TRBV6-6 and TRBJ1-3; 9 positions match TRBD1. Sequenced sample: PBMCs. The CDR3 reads CASSRSGQGGNTIYF. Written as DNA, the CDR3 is TGTGCCAGCAGCCGATCGGGACAGGGCGGAAACACCATATATTTT.